This T cell receptor (beta chain) was sequenced for a study of identical twins. With template switching, a universal primer site was added, and the cDNA carried unique molecular identifiers. One entry per CDR3 protein, called by TCRdb with MiXCR from the 5' RACE reads. Among roughly 540,000 distinct CDR3 sequences listed, approximately 22% were seen once. This clonotype was counted between two and nine times. These data also featured in a second study, about T cells expressing NK-cell markers. That report notes: The sequencing cohort of eight donors included seven HCMV-seropositive individuals and one seronegative individual. Topping the CD3+CD56-NKG2C+ fraction as well were these clonotypes, in several donors.

The sample taken for sequencing was CD4+ T cells sorted from blood. The receptor was isolated from a woman between 18 and 30 years old in good health.

This CDR3 reads CSATGRSGANVLTF. The CDR3 region has the DNA TGCAGTGCTACCGGACGCTCTGGGGCCAACGTCCTGACTTTC. This rearrangement joins TRBV20-1 to TRBJ2-6; D call uncertain. The CDR3 loop spans 14 amino acids. Trimming shortened V by 4 bases and J by 0 bases, and 7 bases separated the two germline ends. CDR1 DFQATT and CDR2 SNEGSKA come from the germline V gene (reference sequence).